These T cell receptor beta chains were read from a single sample in a study of CD8 T cells in ankylosing spondylitis. Via MiXCR, TCRdb re-called the 5' RACE reads, giving one row per CDR3 protein. The sample lists fewer than 650,000 distinct CDR3 sequences; about 13% were seen once. Sequenced material: blood, either unsorted or a sorted T cell fraction (not recorded which). These TCRs come from a male donor with ankylosing spondylitis. The CDR3 runs from the conserved cysteine through the conserved F or W. The order of the fields is V gene, J gene, CDR3 protein.

V: TRBV10-3
J: TRBJ2-1
CDR3: CAIRDNSGTGGWQFF

V: TRBV11-2
J: TRBJ2-5
CDR3: CASSLDLSRVETQYF

V: TRBV9
J: TRBJ1-2
CDR3: CASSSPRGYSKGHGYTF

V: TRBV7-8
J: TRBJ2-3
CDR3: CASSPSGGYTQYF

V: TRBV29-1
J: TRBJ1-2
CDR3: CSVGDSLSSYTF

V: TRBV20-1
J: TRBJ2-2
CDR3: CSAHSGFSGELFF

V: TRBV5-1
J: TRBJ2-2
CDR3: CASSLWVLAGTGELFF

V: TRBV4-1
J: TRBJ1-5
CDR3: CASSPEWANQPQHF

V: TRBV7-9
J: TRBJ2-1
CDR3: CASSPQIAGNNEQFF

V: TRBV24-1
J: TRBJ2-1
CDR3: CATSKGYNEQFF